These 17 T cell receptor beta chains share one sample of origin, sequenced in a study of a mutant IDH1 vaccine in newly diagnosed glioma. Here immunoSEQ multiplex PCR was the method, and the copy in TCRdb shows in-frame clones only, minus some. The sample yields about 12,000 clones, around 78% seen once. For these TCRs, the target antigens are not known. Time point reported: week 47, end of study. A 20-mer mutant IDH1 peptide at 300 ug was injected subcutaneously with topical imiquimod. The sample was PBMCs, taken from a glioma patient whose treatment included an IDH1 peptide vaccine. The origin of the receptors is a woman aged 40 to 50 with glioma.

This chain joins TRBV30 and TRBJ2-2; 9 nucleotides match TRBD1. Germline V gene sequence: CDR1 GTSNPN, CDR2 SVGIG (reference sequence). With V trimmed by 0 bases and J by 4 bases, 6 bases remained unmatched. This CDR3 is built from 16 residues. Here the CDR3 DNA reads TGTGCCTGGAGTGTAGGGGGACAGGGTATCACCGGGGAGCTGTTTTTT. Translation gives CAWSVGGQGITGELFF.

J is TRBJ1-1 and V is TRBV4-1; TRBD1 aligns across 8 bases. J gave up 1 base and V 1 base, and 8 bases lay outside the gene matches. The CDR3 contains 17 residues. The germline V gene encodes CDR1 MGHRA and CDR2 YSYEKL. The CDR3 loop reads CASSQGVLGQENTEAFF. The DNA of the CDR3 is TGCGCCAGCAGCCAAGGGGTATTGGGACAGGAGAACACTGAAGCTTTCTTT.

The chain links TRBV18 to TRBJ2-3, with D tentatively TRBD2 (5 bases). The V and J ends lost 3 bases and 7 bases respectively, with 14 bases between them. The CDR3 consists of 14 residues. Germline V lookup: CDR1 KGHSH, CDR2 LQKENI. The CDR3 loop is CASSPYPLGNTQYF. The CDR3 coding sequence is TGTGCCAGCTCACCGTACCCACTAGGAAATACGCAGTATTTT. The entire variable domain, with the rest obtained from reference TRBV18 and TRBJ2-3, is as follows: NAGVMQNPRHLVRRRGQEARLRCSPMKGHSHVYWYRQLPEEGLKFMVYLQKENIIDESGMPKERFSAEFPKEGPSILRIQQVVRGDSAAYFCASSPYPLGNTQYFGPGTRLTVL.

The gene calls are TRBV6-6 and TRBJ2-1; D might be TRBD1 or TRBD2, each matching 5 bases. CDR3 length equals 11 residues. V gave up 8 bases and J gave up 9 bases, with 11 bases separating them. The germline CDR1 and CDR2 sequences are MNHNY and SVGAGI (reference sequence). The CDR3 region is CASGAGGEQFF. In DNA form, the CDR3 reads TGTGCCAGCGGGGCTGGGGGTGAGCAGTTCTTC.

As DNA, the CDR3 is TGTGCCAGCAGCTTACGACGGGACAGGATCACCTTC. Translation: CASSLRRDRITF. The rearrangement uses TRBV11-1 and TRBJ1-2; 8 bases map to TRBD1. The length of the CDR3 is 12 residues. Trimming cost V 2 bases and J 13 bases; bases outside gene matches: 6. Germline V CDR1 and CDR2: SGHAT, FQDESV (reference sequence).

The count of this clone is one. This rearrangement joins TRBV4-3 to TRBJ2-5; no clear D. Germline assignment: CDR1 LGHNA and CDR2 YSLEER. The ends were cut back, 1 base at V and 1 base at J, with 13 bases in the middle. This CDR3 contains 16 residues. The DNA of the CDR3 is TGCGCCAGCAGCCAAGGCACGTGGGGTTCCCAAGAGACCCAGTACTTC. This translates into CASSQGTWGSQETQYF.

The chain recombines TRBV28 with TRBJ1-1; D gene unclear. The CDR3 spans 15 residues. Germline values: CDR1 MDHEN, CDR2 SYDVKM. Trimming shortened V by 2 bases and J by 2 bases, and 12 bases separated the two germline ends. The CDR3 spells CASSLIPDANTEAFF. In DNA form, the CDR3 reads TGTGCCAGCAGTTTAATTCCAGACGCCAACACTGAAGCTTTCTTT.

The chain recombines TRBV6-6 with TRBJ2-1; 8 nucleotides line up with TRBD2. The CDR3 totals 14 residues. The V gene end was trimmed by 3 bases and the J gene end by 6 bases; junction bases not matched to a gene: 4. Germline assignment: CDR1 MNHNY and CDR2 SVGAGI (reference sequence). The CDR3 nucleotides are TGTGCCAGCAGTTATCGGGAGGGCCCCAATGAGCAGTTCTTC. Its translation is CASSYREGPNEQFF.

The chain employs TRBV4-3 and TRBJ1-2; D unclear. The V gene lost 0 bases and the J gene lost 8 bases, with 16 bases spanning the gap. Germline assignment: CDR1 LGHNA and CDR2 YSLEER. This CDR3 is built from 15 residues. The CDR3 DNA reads TGCGCCAGCAGCCAAGAGAGGTGGGGTATTCGGGGCTACACCTTC. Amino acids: CASSQERWGIRGYTF.

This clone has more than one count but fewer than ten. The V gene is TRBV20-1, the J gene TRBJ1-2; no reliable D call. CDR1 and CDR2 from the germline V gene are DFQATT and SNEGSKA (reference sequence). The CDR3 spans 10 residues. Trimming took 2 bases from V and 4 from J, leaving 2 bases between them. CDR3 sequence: CSARSYGYTF. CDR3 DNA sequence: TGCAGTGCTAGATCCTATGGCTACACCTTC.

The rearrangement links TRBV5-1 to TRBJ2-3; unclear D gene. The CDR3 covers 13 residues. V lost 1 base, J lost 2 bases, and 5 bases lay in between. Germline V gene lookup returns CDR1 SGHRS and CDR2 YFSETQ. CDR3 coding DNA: TGCGCCAGCAGCTTGCAGGCCACAGATACGCAGTATTTT. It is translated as CASSLQATDTQYF.

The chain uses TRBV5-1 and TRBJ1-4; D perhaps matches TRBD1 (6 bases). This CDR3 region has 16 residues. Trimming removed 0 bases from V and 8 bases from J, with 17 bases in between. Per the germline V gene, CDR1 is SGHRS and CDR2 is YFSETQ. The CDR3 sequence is CASSLAQGGGGEKLFF. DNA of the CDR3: TGCGCCAGCAGCTTGGCCCAAGGAGGGGGGGGCGAAAAACTGTTTTTT.

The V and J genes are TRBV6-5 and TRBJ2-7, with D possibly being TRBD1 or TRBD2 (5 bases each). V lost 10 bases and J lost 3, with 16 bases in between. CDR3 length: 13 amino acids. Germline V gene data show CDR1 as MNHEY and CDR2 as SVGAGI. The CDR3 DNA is TGTGCCACCGAAGGGACCAACGGCTACGAGCAGTACTTC. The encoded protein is CATEGTNGYEQYF.

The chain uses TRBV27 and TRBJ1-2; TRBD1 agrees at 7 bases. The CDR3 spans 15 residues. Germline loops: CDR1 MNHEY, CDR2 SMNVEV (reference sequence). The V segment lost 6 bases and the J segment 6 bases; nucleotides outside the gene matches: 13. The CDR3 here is CASSGTTGELNGYTF. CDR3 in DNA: TGTGCCAGCAGCGGGACTACAGGGGAGCTTAATGGCTACACCTTC.

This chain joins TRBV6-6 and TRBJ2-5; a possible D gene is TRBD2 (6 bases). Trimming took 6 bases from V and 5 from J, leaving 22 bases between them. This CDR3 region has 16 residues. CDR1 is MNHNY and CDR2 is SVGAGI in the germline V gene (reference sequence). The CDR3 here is CASRDVLWGVRETQYF. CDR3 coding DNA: TGTGCCAGCAGGGACGTTCTTTGGGGGGTCCGGGAGACCCAGTACTTC.

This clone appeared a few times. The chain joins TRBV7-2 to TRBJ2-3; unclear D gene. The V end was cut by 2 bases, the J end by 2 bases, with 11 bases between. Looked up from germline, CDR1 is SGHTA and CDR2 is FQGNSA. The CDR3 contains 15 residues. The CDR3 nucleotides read TGTGCCAGCAGCTTAAGTCAGGCCCCCACAGATACGCAGTATTTT. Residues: CASSLSQAPTDTQYF.

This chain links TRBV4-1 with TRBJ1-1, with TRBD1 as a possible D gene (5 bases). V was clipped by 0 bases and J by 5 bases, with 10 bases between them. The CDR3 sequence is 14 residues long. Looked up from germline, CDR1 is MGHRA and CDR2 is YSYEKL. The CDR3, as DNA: TGCGCCAGCAGCCAAGAGGGACCGTGGACTGAAGCTTTCTTT. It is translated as CASSQEGPWTEAFF.